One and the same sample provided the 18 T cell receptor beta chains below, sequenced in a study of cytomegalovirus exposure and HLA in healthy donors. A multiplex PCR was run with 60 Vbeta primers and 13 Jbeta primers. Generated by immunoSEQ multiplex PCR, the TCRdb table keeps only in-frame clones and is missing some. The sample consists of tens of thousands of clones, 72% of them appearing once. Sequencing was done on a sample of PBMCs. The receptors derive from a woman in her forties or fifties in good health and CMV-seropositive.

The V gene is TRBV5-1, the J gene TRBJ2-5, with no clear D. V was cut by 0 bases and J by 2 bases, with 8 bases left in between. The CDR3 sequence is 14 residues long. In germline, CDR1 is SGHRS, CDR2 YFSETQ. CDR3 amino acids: CASSLGRVQETQYF. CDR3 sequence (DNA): TGCGCCAGCAGCTTGGGACGGGTACAAGAGACCCAGTACTTC.

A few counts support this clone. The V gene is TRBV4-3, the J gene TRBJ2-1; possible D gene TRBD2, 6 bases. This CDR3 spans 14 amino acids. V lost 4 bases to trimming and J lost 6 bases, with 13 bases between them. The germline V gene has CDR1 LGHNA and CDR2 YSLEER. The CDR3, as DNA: TGCGCCAGCAGCCGTTTTAGCGGACCCAATGAGCAGTTCTTC. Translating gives CASSRFSGPNEQFF.

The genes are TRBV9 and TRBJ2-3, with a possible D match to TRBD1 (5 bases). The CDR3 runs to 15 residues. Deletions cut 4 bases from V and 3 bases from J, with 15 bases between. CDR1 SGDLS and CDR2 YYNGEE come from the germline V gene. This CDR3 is CASSLQGPPTDTQYF. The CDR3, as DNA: TGTGCCAGCAGCCTCCAGGGCCCTCCGACAGATACGCAGTATTTT.

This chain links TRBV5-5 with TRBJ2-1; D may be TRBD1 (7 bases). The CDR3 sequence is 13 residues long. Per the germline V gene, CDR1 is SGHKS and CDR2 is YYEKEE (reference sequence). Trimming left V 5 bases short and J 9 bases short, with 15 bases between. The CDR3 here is CASRPGGGIEQFF. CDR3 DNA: TGTGCCAGCAGGCCAGGAGGGGGCATTGAGCAGTTCTTC.

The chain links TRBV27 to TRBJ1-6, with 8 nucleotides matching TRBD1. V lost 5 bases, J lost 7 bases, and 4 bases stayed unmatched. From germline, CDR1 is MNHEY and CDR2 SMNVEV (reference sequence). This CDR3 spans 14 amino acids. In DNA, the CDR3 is TGTGCCAGCAGTCCCCGACAGGGGAATTCACCCCTCCACTTT. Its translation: CASSPRQGNSPLHF.

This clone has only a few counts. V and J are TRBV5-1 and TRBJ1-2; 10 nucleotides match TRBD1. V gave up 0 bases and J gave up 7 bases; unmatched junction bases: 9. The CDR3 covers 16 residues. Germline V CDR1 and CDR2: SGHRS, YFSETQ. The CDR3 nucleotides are TGCGCCAGCAGCTTGGAGTGGACAGGGGGGTTGAGTGGCTACACCTTC. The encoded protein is CASSLEWTGGLSGYTF. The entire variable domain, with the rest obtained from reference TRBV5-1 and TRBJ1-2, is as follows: KAGVTQTPRYLIKTRGQQVTLSCSPISGHRSVSWYQQTPGQGLQFLFEYFSETQRNKGNFPGRFSGRQFSNSRSEMNVSTLELGDSALYLCASSLEWTGGLSGYTFGSGTRLTVV.

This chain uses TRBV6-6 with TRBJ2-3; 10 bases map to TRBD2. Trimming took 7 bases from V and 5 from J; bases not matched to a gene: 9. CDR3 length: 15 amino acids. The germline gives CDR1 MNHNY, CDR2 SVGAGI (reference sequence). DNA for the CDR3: TGTGCCAGCATTCCGGGACTAGCGTATCAAGATACGCAGTATTTT. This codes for CASIPGLAYQDTQYF.

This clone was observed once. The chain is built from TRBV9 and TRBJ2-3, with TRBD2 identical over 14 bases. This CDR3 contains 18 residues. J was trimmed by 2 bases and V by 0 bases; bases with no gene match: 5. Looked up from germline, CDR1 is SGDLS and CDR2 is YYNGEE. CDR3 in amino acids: CASSVATSGGGNTDTQYF. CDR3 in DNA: TGTGCCAGCAGCGTAGCGACTAGCGGGGGGGGAAACACAGATACGCAGTATTTT.

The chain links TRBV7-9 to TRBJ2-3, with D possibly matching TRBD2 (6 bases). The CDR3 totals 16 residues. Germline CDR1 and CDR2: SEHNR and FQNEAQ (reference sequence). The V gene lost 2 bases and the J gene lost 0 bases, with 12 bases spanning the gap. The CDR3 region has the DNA TGTGCCAGCAGCTTACGGGGGACCTGGAGCACAGATACGCAGTATTTT. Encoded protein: CASSLRGTWSTDTQYF. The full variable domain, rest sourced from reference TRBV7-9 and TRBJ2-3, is DTGVSQNPRHKITKRGQNVTFRCDPISEHNRLYWYRQTLGQGPEFLTYFQNEAQLEKSRLLSDRFSAERPKGSFSTLEIQRTEQGDSAMYLCASSLRGTWSTDTQYFGPGTRLTVL.

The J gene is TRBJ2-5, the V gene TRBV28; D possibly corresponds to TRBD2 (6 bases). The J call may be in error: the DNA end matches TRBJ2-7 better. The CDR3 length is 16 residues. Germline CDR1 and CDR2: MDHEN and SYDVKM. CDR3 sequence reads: CASSSSGEVISYEQYF. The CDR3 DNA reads TGTGCCAGCAGTTCATCCGGGGAGGTTATCTCCTACGAGCAGTACTTC.

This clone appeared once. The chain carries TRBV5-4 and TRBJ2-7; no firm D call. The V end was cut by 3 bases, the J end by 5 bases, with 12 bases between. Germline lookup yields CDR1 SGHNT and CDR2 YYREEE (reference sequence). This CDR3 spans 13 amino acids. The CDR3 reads CASSSTGSDEQYF. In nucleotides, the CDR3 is TGTGCCAGCAGCTCTACCGGGTCGGACGAGCAGTACTTC.

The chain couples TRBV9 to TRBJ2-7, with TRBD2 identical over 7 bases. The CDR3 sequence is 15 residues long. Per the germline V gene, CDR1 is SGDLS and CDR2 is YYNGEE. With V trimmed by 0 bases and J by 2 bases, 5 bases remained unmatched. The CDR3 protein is CASSVGDYPTYEQYF. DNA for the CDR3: TGTGCCAGCAGCGTAGGGGACTACCCAACCTACGAGCAGTACTTC. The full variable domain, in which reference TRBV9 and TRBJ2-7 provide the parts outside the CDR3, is DSGVTQTPKHLITATGQRVTLRCSPRSGDLSVYWYQQSLDQGLQFLIQYYNGEERAKGNILERFSAQQFPDLHSELNLSSLELGDSALYFCASSVGDYPTYEQYFGPGTRLTVT.

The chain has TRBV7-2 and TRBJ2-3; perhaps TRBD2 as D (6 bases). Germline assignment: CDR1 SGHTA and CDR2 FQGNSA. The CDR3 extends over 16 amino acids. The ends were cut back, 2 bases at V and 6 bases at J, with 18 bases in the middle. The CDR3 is CASSLSLAGRRDTQYF. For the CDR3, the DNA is TGTGCCAGCAGCTTAAGTCTGGCGGGACGCCGGGATACGCAGTATTTT.

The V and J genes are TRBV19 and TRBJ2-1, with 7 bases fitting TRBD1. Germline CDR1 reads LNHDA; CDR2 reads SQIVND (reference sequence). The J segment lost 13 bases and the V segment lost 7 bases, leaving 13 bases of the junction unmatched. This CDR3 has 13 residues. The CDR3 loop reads CASTPPGQLIQFF. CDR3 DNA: TGTGCCAGTACCCCCCCGGGACAGCTGATACAGTTCTTC.

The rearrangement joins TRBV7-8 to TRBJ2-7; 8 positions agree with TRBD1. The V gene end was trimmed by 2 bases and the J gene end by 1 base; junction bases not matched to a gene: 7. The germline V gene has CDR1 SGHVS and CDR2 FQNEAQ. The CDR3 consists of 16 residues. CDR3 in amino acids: CASSLRDRQPSYEQYF. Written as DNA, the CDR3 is TGTGCCAGCAGCTTAAGGGACAGGCAACCTTCCTACGAGCAGTACTTC.

In DNA form, the CDR3 reads TGCAGCGTTGACAGGGCAGCCCAAGAGACCCAGTACTTC. It specifies CSVDRAAQETQYF. The chain combines TRBV29-1 with TRBJ2-5, with D perhaps matching TRBD1 (5 bases). Germline assignment: CDR1 SQVTM and CDR2 ANQGSEA. The CDR3 has 13 amino acids. Trimming cost V 3 bases and J 1 base, with 9 bases left between them.

CDR3 nucleotides: TGTGCCAGCAGAACTAGCGGGAGCTACAATGAGCAGTTCTTC. This encodes CASRTSGSYNEQFF. The V gene is TRBV2, the J gene TRBJ2-1; TRBD2 matches at 11 bases. Germline-derived CDR1 and CDR2 are SNHLY and FYNNEI. V dropped 6 bases and J dropped 3; count of bases not matched to a gene: 1. This CDR3 is 14 amino acids long. Combining the CDR3 with reference TRBV2 and TRBJ2-1 gives the whole variable domain EPEVTQTPSHQVTQMGQEVILRCVPISNHLYFYWYRQILGQKVEFLVSFYNNEISEKSEIFDDQFSVERPDGSNFTLKIRSTKLEDSAMYFCASRTSGSYNEQFFGPGTRLTVL.

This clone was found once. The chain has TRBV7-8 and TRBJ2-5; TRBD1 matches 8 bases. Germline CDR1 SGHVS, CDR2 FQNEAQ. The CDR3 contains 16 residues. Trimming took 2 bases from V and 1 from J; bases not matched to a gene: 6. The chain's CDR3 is CASSLRPGGVQETQYF. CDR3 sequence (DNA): TGTGCCAGCAGCTTACGCCCAGGGGGCGTCCAAGAGACCCAGTACTTC.